A single sample gave rise to the 28 T cell receptor beta chains below, sequenced in a study of blood T cell repertoires in COVID-19. Method: immunoSEQ multiplex PCR; TCRdb's copy keeps in-frame clones and lacks some. In the table there are about 200,000 clones, roughly 82% of which are singletons. Source material: peripheral blood. These TCRs come from a woman aged 55-70 years with COVID-19, enrolled during active disease.

This chain uses TRBV24-1 with TRBJ1-6; D gene uncertain. There are 8 residues in the CDR3. With 12 bases removed from V and 19 bases from J, the gap between germline ends came to 12 bases. The V gene's germline CDR1 is KGHDR and CDR2 SFDVKD. CDR3 amino acids: CASTSVHF. The CDR3 DNA follows: TGTGCCTCCACCTCCGTTCACTTT.

V usage is TRBV7-9 and J usage is TRBJ2-1; D gene unclear. Trimming left V 5 bases short and J 0 bases short, with 11 bases between. The CDR3 is 15 amino acids. Germline values: CDR1 SEHNR, CDR2 FQNEAQ (reference sequence). The CDR3 DNA is TGTGCCAGCAGCGGAGTTCCAAGCTCCTACAATGAGCAGTTCTTC. Its translation is CASSGVPSSYNEQFF.

J is TRBJ2-7 and V is TRBV7-8; 7 bases fit TRBD1. With V trimmed by 4 bases and J by 3 bases, 6 bases remained unmatched. CDR3 length: 14 residues. Germline CDR1 and CDR2: SGHVS and FQNEAQ. For the CDR3, the DNA is TGTGCCAGCAGCTCCCACAGGGGTTTCTACGAGCAGTACGTC. Its protein is CASSSHRGFYEQYV.

J is TRBJ1-2 and V is TRBV5-4, with 8 positions matching TRBD1. With 2 bases clipped from V and 7 bases from J, the junction kept 1 base outside the gene matches. The CDR3 extends over 12 amino acids. The germline gives CDR1 SGHNT, CDR2 YYREEE (reference sequence). CDR3 bases: TGTGCCAGCAGCTTACAGGGGGTTGGCTACACCTTC. It yields the protein CASSLQGVGYTF.

CDR3 residues: CASSQGPGTATYEQYF. CDR3 DNA: TGCGCCAGCAGCCAAGGGCCCGGGACAGCGACCTACGAGCAGTACTTC. V is TRBV4-1 and J is TRBJ2-7; 7 bases are a match to TRBD1. Germline V gene sequence: CDR1 MGHRA, CDR2 YSYEKL. CDR3 length: 16 amino acids. V lost 1 base and J lost 2; bases outside the gene matches: 8.

The J gene is TRBJ2-5, the V gene TRBV11-1, with TRBD2 matching 14 bases. V shed 5 bases and J 5 bases; nucleotides not matched to a gene: 7. The CDR3 runs 16 residues. Germline V CDR1 and CDR2: SGHAT, FQDESV (reference sequence). The CDR3 DNA is TGTGCCAGCAGCAACAGACTAGCGGGAGGGATGGAGACCCAGTACTTC. Translated: CASSNRLAGGMETQYF.

The V gene is TRBV15, the J gene TRBJ2-5, with 7 nucleotides matching TRBD1. Looked up from germline, CDR1 is LNHNV and CDR2 is YYDKDF (reference sequence). Losses at the gene ends were 4 bases for V and 7 bases for J; bases not matched to a gene: 9. CDR3 size: 14 residues. The CDR3 sequence is CATSTRPWTGTQYF. CDR3 nucleotides: TGTGCCACCAGCACCAGACCCTGGACAGGGACCCAGTACTTC.

This chain uses TRBV7-7 with TRBJ2-5, with D possibly being TRBD1 (6 bases). CDR1 and CDR2 from the germline V gene are SSHAT and FNYEAQ (reference sequence). The length of the CDR3 is 14 residues. In DNA form, the CDR3 reads TGTGCTAGCGCCCCGGACAGCATCCAAGAGACCCAGTACTTC. Amino acid sequence: CASAPDSIQETQYF.

This clone was seen once. The gene calls are TRBV25-1 and TRBJ1-1; D is perhaps TRBD1 (6 bases). V was clipped by 4 bases and J by 6 bases, with 12 bases between them. The CDR3 contains 13 residues. Germline V gene data show CDR1 as MGHDK and CDR2 as SYGVNS. This chain's CDR3 is CASSAQGFAEAFF. The CDR3 DNA sequence: TGTGCCAGCAGTGCGCAGGGGTTCGCTGAAGCTTTCTTT.

This clone was counted once. CDR3 in amino acids: CASSQGRGAGGYTF. Written as DNA, the CDR3 is TGTGCCAGCAGCCAGGGAAGGGGTGCGGGAGGCTACACCTTC. The genes are TRBV3-1 (or the pseudogene TRBV3-2) and TRBJ1-2, with D perhaps matching TRBD1 (5 bases). The CDR3 runs to 14 residues. With 3 bases removed from V and 8 bases from J, the gap between germline ends came to 16 bases. Germline CDR1 LGHDT, CDR2 YNNKEL (reference sequence).

The gene calls are TRBV6-6 and TRBJ1-5; D gene uncertain. The CDR3 totals 14 residues. The V gene's germline CDR1 is MNHNY and CDR2 SVGAGI (reference sequence). The V gene lost 2 bases and the J gene lost 2 bases, with 7 bases spanning the gap. The CDR3 loop is CASSYVAGNQPQHF. The CDR3 region has the DNA TGTGCCAGCAGTTACGTGGCGGGCAATCAGCCCCAGCATTTT.

This chain uses TRBV7-2 with TRBJ2-7; TRBD1 matches 7 bases. Germline loops: CDR1 SGHTA, CDR2 FQGNSA. V was pared by 3 bases and J by 6 bases, with 8 bases of the junction left unmatched. This CDR3 has 14 amino acids. The CDR3 nucleotides read TGTGCCAGCAGCTTGTACTCTTACAGGGGCGAGCAGTACTTC. Translation gives CASSLYSYRGEQYF.

The V gene is TRBV27, the J gene TRBJ2-1, with TRBD2 matching 10 bases. Germline V lookup: CDR1 MNHEY, CDR2 SMNVEV (reference sequence). There are 16 residues in the CDR3. V shed 7 bases, J shed 7 bases, and the junction held 13 bases outside the gene matches. CDR3 sequence (DNA): TGTGCCAGCACTTTTTTACTAGCGGGAATTCGTAATGAGCAGTTCTTC. This encodes CASTFLLAGIRNEQFF.

The chain is built from TRBV24-1 and TRBJ2-3; D is perhaps TRBD1 (6 bases). This CDR3 region has 14 residues. Germline V lookup: CDR1 KGHDR, CDR2 SFDVKD. The V end lost 7 bases, the J end lost 3 bases, and 13 bases lay between the germline ends. The CDR3 nucleotides read TGTGCCACCAGCCCCAGGGGTCGTACAGATACGCAGTATTTT. It yields the protein CATSPRGRTDTQYF.

This chain links TRBV29-1 with TRBJ2-7; no clear D gene. The germline gives CDR1 SQVTM, CDR2 ANQGSEA. V was clipped by 0 bases and J by 2 bases, with 2 bases between them. The CDR3 covers 11 residues. CDR3 residues: CSVEDAYEQYF. The DNA of the CDR3 is TGCAGCGTTGAAGACGCCTACGAGCAGTACTTC.

The V call is TRBV2, the J call TRBJ1-4; 8 bases line up with TRBD1. The CDR3 spans 15 residues. The germline V gene encodes CDR1 SNHLY and CDR2 FYNNEI. Losses at the gene ends were 4 bases for V and 4 bases for J; bases not matched to a gene: 5. CDR3: CASSVYRGNNEKLFF. The CDR3 region has the DNA TGTGCCAGCAGTGTATACAGGGGGAATAATGAAAAACTGTTTTTT.

V and J are TRBV5-1 and TRBJ2-7; D might be TRBD2 (6 bases). Trimming removed 3 bases from V and 0 bases from J, with 16 bases in between. CDR3 size: 16 residues. Per the germline V gene, CDR1 is SGHRS and CDR2 is YFSETQ. The CDR3 spells CASSSGRRESSYEQYF. The CDR3 DNA follows: TGCGCCAGCAGCTCAGGTCGGAGGGAGAGCTCCTACGAGCAGTACTTC.

The rearrangement uses TRBV25-1 and TRBJ2-1, with D perhaps matching TRBD2 (5 bases). The CDR3 spans 14 residues. Germline loops: CDR1 MGHDK, CDR2 SYGVNS. Trimming left V 0 bases short and J 15 bases short, with 18 bases between. The chain's CDR3 is CASSEYPLASDPFF. The DNA for the CDR3 is TGTGCCAGCAGTGAATATCCCCTAGCCTCGGACCCGTTCTTC.

V gene TRBV9 combines with J gene TRBJ2-3, with 7 nucleotides matching TRBD2. CDR1 is SGDLS and CDR2 is YYNGEE in the germline V gene. The CDR3 contains 16 residues. J lost 0 bases, V lost 0 bases, and 4 bases had no gene match. For the CDR3, the DNA is TGTGCCAGCAGCGTAGCTTTCGGGGGGAGCACAGATACGCAGTATTTT. Its translation: CASSVAFGGSTDTQYF. Full variable domain (outside the CDR3, taken from reference TRBV9 and TRBJ2-3): DSGVTQTPKHLITATGQRVTLRCSPRSGDLSVYWYQQSLDQGLQFLIQYYNGEERAKGNILERFSAQQFPDLHSELNLSSLELGDSALYFCASSVAFGGSTDTQYFGPGTRLTVL.

This chain joins TRBV7-2 and TRBJ2-2; no firm D call. The CDR3 consists of 14 residues. Trimming removed 5 bases from V and 0 bases from J, with 7 bases in between. CDR1 and CDR2 (germline): SGHTA, FQGNSA. The CDR3, as DNA: TGTGCCAGCAGCCCCCCGGCGAACACCGGGGAGCTGTTTTTT. Residues: CASSPPANTGELFF.

A remark on this clone: Other DNA sequences in the sample encode the same CDR3. The CDR3 here is CASSLGHLNTGELFF. In nucleotides, the CDR3 is TGCGCCAGCAGCCTTGGACACCTGAACACCGGGGAGCTGTTTTTT. The J gene is TRBJ2-2, the V gene TRBV5-1, with D possibly TRBD1 on 5 matching bases. The CDR3 runs to 15 residues. Trimming stripped 4 bases from V and 1 base from J, with 11 bases between. In germline, CDR1 is SGHRS, CDR2 YFSETQ.

CDR3 sequence (DNA): TGCGCCAGCAGCCAAGAGTCTAGCGGAGAGCAGTTCTTC. This encodes CASSQESSGEQFF. The chain links TRBV4-1 to TRBJ2-1, with TRBD2 matching over 7 bases. V lost 0 bases and J lost 10; bases outside the gene matches: 3. In germline, CDR1 is MGHRA, CDR2 YSYEKL. The CDR3 covers 13 residues.

The chain recombines TRBV6-5 with TRBJ2-3; the match to TRBD1 covers 9 bases. The J segment lost 6 bases and the V segment lost 4 bases, leaving 11 bases of the junction unmatched. The CDR3 is made up of 16 amino acids. Germline CDR1 MNHEY, CDR2 SVGAGI. The DNA of the CDR3 is TGTGCCAGCAGTTTTAAGAGGACAGGGGAGGTGGATACGCAGTATTTT. Amino acid sequence: CASSFKRTGEVDTQYF.

The chain links TRBV10-3 to TRBJ2-3; D ambiguous. The CDR3 has 15 amino acids. Trimming took off 10 bases at V and 0 bases at J, with 17 bases between the two ends. Germline V lookup: CDR1 ENHRY, CDR2 SYGVKD. CDR3 DNA: TGTGCCAGCCAGGCGTCAGGAATCAGCACAGATACGCAGTATTTT. This translates into CASQASGISTDTQYF.

This chain uses TRBV5-1 with TRBJ2-7, with unresolved D. Germline V gives CDR1 SGHRS, CDR2 YFSETQ. V dropped 0 bases and J dropped 3 bases, with 7 bases sitting between them. The CDR3 runs 13 residues. The CDR3 here is CASSLDSRYEQYV. For the CDR3, the DNA is TGCGCCAGCAGCTTGGACAGCCGCTACGAGCAGTACGTC.

V and J are TRBV2 and TRBJ2-1, with D possibly being TRBD1 (6 bases). V lost 7 bases and J lost 0, with 10 bases in between. Germline V gene data show CDR1 as SNHLY and CDR2 as FYNNEI. CDR3 size: 14 residues. The CDR3 sequence: CASNQGSSYNEQFF. The CDR3 bases are TGTGCCAGCAATCAGGGGAGCTCCTACAATGAGCAGTTCTTC.

This rearrangement joins TRBV28 to TRBJ2-3; D perhaps matches TRBD1 (6 bases). The germline gives CDR1 MDHEN, CDR2 SYDVKM. The V end lost 3 bases, the J end lost 2 bases, and 9 bases lay between the germline ends. This CDR3 region has 14 residues. CDR3 nucleotide sequence: TGTGCCAGCAGTTTTCAGGGGTACACAGATACGCAGTATTTT. Translated, it gives CASSFQGYTDTQYF.

CDR3 protein: CAQSGPGGLSEQYV. The CDR3 DNA sequence: TGTGCCCAGTCGGGGCCAGGGGGTCTATCCGAGCAGTACGTC. The chain joins TRBV3-1 (or the pseudogene TRBV3-2) to TRBJ2-7; 7 bases agree with TRBD1. CDR1 is LGHDT, CDR2 YNNKEL, per germline (reference sequence). This CDR3 has 14 amino acids. The ends lost 11 bases at V and 6 bases at J; junction bases unmatched: 16.